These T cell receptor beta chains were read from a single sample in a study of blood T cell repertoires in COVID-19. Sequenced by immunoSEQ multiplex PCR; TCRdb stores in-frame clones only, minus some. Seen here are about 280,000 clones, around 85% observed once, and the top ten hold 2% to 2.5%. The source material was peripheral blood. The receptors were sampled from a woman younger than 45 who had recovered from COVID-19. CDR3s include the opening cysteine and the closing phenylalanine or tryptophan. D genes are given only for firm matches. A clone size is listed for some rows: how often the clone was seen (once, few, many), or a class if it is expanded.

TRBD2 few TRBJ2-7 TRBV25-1 TGTGCCAGCAGTGGTCGGCTAGCGGGGTACGAGCAGTACTTC CASSGRLAGYEQYF
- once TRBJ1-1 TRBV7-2 TGTGCCAGCATCGACGTAGTCTGGGGGGGCAGGGGTGAAGCTTTCTTT CASIDVVWGGRGEAFF
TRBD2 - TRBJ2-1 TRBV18 TGTGCCAGCTCACGGACTAGCGGGGGGGCCCATGAGCAGTTCTTC CASSRTSGGAHEQFF
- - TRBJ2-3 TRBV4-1 TGCGCCAGCAGCCAAGGAACGGAGACCACAGATACGCAGTATTTT CASSQGTETTDTQYF
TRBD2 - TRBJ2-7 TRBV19 TGTGCCAGTAGTATCCCGGGAGGGCCGCACGAGCAGTACTTC CASSIPGGPHEQYF
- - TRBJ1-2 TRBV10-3 TGTGCCATCACTCAGGGGAACTATGGCTACACCTTC CAITQGNYGYTF
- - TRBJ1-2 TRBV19 TGTGCCAGTAGTAACCGGCAGGGTGGTACCAACTATGGCTACACCTTC CASSNRQGGTNYGYTF
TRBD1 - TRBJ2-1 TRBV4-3 TGCGCCAGCAGCCTGACAGGGGGTGGCGGGAGAAGTAGGAATGAGCAGTTCTTC CASSLTGGGGRSRNEQFF
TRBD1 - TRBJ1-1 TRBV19 TGTGCCAGTATGGACAGGTCGGGGTGGGGAGCTTTCTTT CASMDRSGWGAFF
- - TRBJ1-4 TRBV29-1 TGCAGCGCCTTTAATGAAAAACTGTTTTTT CSAFNEKLFF
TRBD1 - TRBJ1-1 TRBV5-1 TGCGCCAGCAGACGGGACAGCTACACTGAAGCTTTCTTT CASRRDSYTEAFF
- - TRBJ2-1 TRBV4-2 TGTGCCAGCAGCCAAGCTACGGACTACTGGGGTGAGCAGTTCTTC CASSQATDYWGEQFF
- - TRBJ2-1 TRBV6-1 TGTGCCAGCAGTGAAGCTTGGCAAGAGCAGTTCTTC CASSEAWQEQFF
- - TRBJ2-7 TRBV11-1 TGTGCCAGCAGCGTCCGGGACAACCCCTACGAGCAGTACTTC CASSVRDNPYEQYF
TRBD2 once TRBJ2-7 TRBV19 TGTGCCAGTAGTATAGGCTCCATCGGACTAGCGGGAGCCTACGAGCAGTACTTC CASSIGSIGLAGAYEQYF
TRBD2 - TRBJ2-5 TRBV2 TGTGCCAGCAGTCCGACTAGCGGGGCGCAAGAGACCCAGTACTTC CASSPTSGAQETQYF
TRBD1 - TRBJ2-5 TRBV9 TGTGCCAGCAGTCGCGGACAGGGGGCGCAAGGAGAGACCCAGTACTTC CASSRGQGAQGETQYF
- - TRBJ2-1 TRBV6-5 TGTGCCAGCAGTTACCCTAGCAATGAGCAGTTCTTC CASSYPSNEQFF
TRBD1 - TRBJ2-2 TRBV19 TGTGCCAGTAGTATCCCAGGGGGCCCGAACACCGGGGAGCTGTTTTTT CASSIPGGPNTGELFF
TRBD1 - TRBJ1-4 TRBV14 TGTGCCAGCAGCCAACTGGACAGGTCGAATGAAAAACTGTTTTTT CASSQLDRSNEKLFF
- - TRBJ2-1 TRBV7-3 TGTGCCAGCAGCTTAAGACTCAACAATGAGCAGTTCTTC CASSLRLNNEQFF
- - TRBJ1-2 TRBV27 TGTGCCAGCAGTTTATTTCCAGGTACTAACTATGGCTACACCTTC CASSLFPGTNYGYTF
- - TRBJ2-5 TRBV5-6 TGTGCCAGCAGCTTTAGGGAGGAAGAGACCCAGTACTTC CASSFREEETQYF
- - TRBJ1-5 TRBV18 TGTGCCAGCTCCCCCGGTCGAGACAGTGTGGCTAGCAATCAGCCCCAGCATTTT CASSPGRDSVASNQPQHF